Shown below are 22 T cell receptor beta chains from a single sample sequenced in a study of OX40 agonist ivuxolimab in advanced cancers. Assay: immunoSEQ multiplex PCR; the TCRdb copy retains only in-frame clones and omits some. The sample has 71,000 or so clones; just over 90% are singletons. Here the sequenced sample was CD4+ or CD8+ T cells sorted from blood, taken in a trial of the OX40 agonist ivuxolimab. All receptors derive from an adult with an advanced solid tumor such as melanoma, head and neck, liver or kidney cancer.

The chain combines TRBV11-3 with TRBJ2-7; D might be TRBD1 or TRBD2, each matching 5 bases. V lost 5 bases and J lost 7, with 24 bases in between. Germline loops: CDR1 SGHNT, CDR2 YENEEA. The CDR3 covers 16 residues. CDR3 sequence reads: CASSPAGVKGTREQYF. CDR3 bases: TGTGCCAGCAGCCCAGCAGGAGTCAAGGGGACGAGGGAGCAGTACTTC.

Concerning this clone: Other nucleotide sequences from this sample produce the same CDR3. The chain is built from TRBV30 and TRBJ2-3; D is undetermined. From germline, CDR1 is GTSNPN and CDR2 SVGIG (reference sequence). V was trimmed by 5 bases and J by 1 base, leaving 4 bases between them. CDR3 size: 11 residues. The CDR3 DNA is TGTGCCTGGGGCGGCACAGATACGCAGTATTTT. As protein: CAWGGTDTQYF.

A note on this clone: The junction differs from germline at one of its ends, possibly a read error. J is TRBJ2-3 and V is TRBV5-1, with D possibly matching TRBD1 (6 bases). CDR3 length: 16 residues. Germline V gene data show CDR1 as SGHRS and CDR2 as YFSETQ. CDR3 nucleotides: TGCGTCAGCAGCGCCCTACTAGGGGGAGACACAGATACGCAGTATTTT. It is translated as CVSSALLGGDTDTQYF.

The J gene is TRBJ2-7, the V gene TRBV11-3; D might be TRBD1 or TRBD2, each matching 6 bases. The ends were cut back, 1 base at V and 3 bases at J, with 16 bases in the middle. Germline values: CDR1 SGHNT, CDR2 YENEEA. The length of the CDR3 is 16 residues. The CDR3 sequence is CASSLAGASGIYEQYF. The CDR3 DNA reads as TGTGCCAGCAGCTTAGCGGGGGCGTCAGGGATCTACGAGCAGTACTTC.

The chain joins TRBV7-7 to TRBJ2-2; 8 positions agree with TRBD2. This CDR3 is built from 16 residues. CDR1 is SSHAT, CDR2 FNYEAQ, per germline (reference sequence). V was clipped by 6 bases and J by 0 bases; unmatched bases: 6. The CDR3 region has the DNA TGTGCCAGCAGTCGCCAAGCGGGAGCGAACACCGGGGAGCTGTTTTTT. Protein: CASSRQAGANTGELFF.

The chain has TRBV10-1 and TRBJ2-3; D might be TRBD1 (5 bases). CDR3 size: 16 residues. Germline CDR1 and CDR2: WNHNN and SYGVQD (reference sequence). V lost 3 bases to trimming and J lost 0 bases, with 13 bases between them. The CDR3 DNA follows: TGCGCCAGCAGTGAAGCGCGACAGCTCAGCACAGATACGCAGTATTTT. Translating gives CASSEARQLSTDTQYF.

This clone has only one observation. The V call is TRBV19, the J call TRBJ2-5, with D perhaps matching TRBD1 or TRBD2 (5 bases each). Germline V gene sequence: CDR1 LNHDA, CDR2 SQIVND (reference sequence). This CDR3 has 14 residues. V lost 5 bases to trimming and J lost 7 bases, with 17 bases between them. The CDR3 here is CASSSPRGRVTQYF. The CDR3 bases are TGTGCCAGTAGTTCACCGAGGGGCCGGGTGACCCAGTACTTC.

On this clone: Distinct nucleotide sequences in the sample also encode this CDR3. V gene TRBV19 combines with J gene TRBJ2-3; D is undetermined. Trimming stripped 5 bases from V and 0 bases from J, with 6 bases between. The germline V gene encodes CDR1 LNHDA and CDR2 SQIVND (reference sequence). The CDR3 loop spans 13 amino acids. In DNA form, the CDR3 reads TGTGCCAGTAGTCCTACTAGCACAGATACGCAGTATTTT. Translating gives CASSPTSTDTQYF.

The J gene is TRBJ1-3, the V gene TRBV4-1; tentative D call: TRBD1 (5 bases). Germline lookup yields CDR1 MGHRA and CDR2 YSYEKL. The CDR3 has 14 amino acids. V was shortened by 4 bases and J by 7 bases, with 14 bases between the two germline ends. In nucleotides, the CDR3 is TGCGCCAGCAGCCGCCGGGGCCTGGGGAACACCATATATTTT. Residues: CASSRRGLGNTIYF.

The chain uses TRBV7-9 and TRBJ2-5; unclear D gene. Germline lookup yields CDR1 SEHNR and CDR2 FQNEAQ (reference sequence). V was cut by 4 bases and J by 7 bases, with 10 bases left in between. This CDR3 is built from 12 residues. The CDR3 DNA is TGTGCCAGCAGCTCCCTAACGGGGACCCAGTACTTC. Its translation is CASSSLTGTQYF.

V and J are TRBV6-1 and TRBJ2-7; the D gene is possibly TRBD2 (7 bases). The CDR3 is made up of 11 amino acids. Germline V gene sequence: CDR1 MNHNS, CDR2 SASEGT. Deletions cut 5 bases from V and 9 bases from J, with 11 bases between. CDR3 in DNA: TGTGCCAGCAGTTACAGGGAGGGGCAGTACTTC. This gives the protein CASSYREGQYF.

The J gene is TRBJ2-3, the V gene TRBV21-1; the tabulated D call, TRBD1, remains unverified against the DNA. TRBV21-1 is deemed a pseudogene. The CDR3 loop spans 13 amino acids. The CDR3, as DNA: TGTGCCGAGGGACAGGGGACCACAGATACGCAGTATTTT. Translating gives CAEGQGTTDTQYF.

The rearrangement uses TRBV5-1 and TRBJ2-6; D call uncertain. CDR1 is SGHRS and CDR2 is YFSETQ in the germline V gene. V lost 4 bases and J lost 0, with 11 bases in between. The CDR3 has 16 residues. This CDR3 reads CASSVDGSSGANVLTF. The DNA for the CDR3 is TGCGCCAGCAGCGTAGACGGGTCCTCTGGGGCCAACGTCCTGACTTTC.

The chain links TRBV9 to TRBJ1-1; D uncertain. The length of the CDR3 is 14 residues. CDR1 and CDR2 from the germline V gene are SGDLS and YYNGEE. The V gene lost 1 base and the J gene lost 5 bases, with 12 bases spanning the gap. CDR3 residues: CASSVLAFPTEAFF. In nucleotides, the CDR3 is TGTGCCAGCAGCGTACTCGCTTTCCCGACTGAAGCTTTCTTT.

The chain couples TRBV11-2 to TRBJ1-2; D may be TRBD1 (6 bases). This CDR3 is 15 amino acids long. Trimming took off 8 bases at V and 4 bases at J, with 20 bases between the two ends. CDR1 SGHAT and CDR2 FQNNGV come from the germline V gene. This CDR3 is CASSLAGGSGYGYTF. In nucleotides, the CDR3 is TGTGCCAGCTCTTTGGCGGGGGGCAGTGGCTATGGCTACACCTTC.

The gene calls are TRBV7-9 and TRBJ2-3; either TRBD1 or TRBD2 may fit D (6 bases each). The CDR3 runs to 15 residues. V dropped 5 bases and J dropped 4 bases, with 16 bases sitting between them. Germline CDR1 and CDR2: SEHNR and FQNEAQ (reference sequence). CDR3 sequence reads: CASSPLDGGADTQYF. The CDR3 DNA reads TGTGCCAGCAGCCCCCTGGACGGGGGCGCAGATACGCAGTATTTT.

The rearrangement uses TRBV19 and TRBJ1-2, with 10 bases fitting TRBD1. The CDR3 spans 15 residues. Germline values: CDR1 LNHDA, CDR2 SQIVND (reference sequence). The ends lost 3 bases at V and 4 bases at J; junction bases unmatched: 5. The CDR3: CASSIPGQGLYGYTF. The DNA for the CDR3 is TGTGCCAGTAGTATTCCGGGACAGGGGCTCTATGGCTACACCTTC.

This sequence joins TRBV2 and TRBJ1-4; 7 bases map to TRBD1. CDR1 is SNHLY and CDR2 is FYNNEI in the germline V gene. The CDR3 totals 17 residues. V gave up 6 bases and J gave up 2 bases; unmatched junction bases: 12. CDR3: CASRMTGSSATNEKLFF. The CDR3, as DNA: TGTGCCAGCAGGATGACAGGGTCTTCTGCCACTAATGAAAAACTGTTTTTT.

The chain is built from TRBV11-3 and TRBJ2-7; the D gene could be TRBD1 or TRBD2 (7 bases each). The CDR3 has 15 amino acids. V lost 5 bases, J lost 5 bases, and 19 bases lay in between. CDR1 is SGHNT and CDR2 is YENEEA in the germline V gene. The CDR3 here is CASSPRDREGNEQYF. The CDR3 DNA reads TGTGCCAGCAGCCCTCGCGACAGGGAGGGTAACGAGCAGTACTTC. The entire variable domain, with the rest obtained from reference TRBV11-3 and TRBJ2-7, is as follows: EAGVVQSPRYKIIEKKQPVAFWCNPISGHNTLYWYLQNLGQGPELLIRYENEEAVDDSQLPKDRFSAERLKGVDSTLKIQPAELGDSAVYLCASSPRDREGNEQYFGPGTRLTVT.

The genes are TRBV19 and TRBJ2-7; tentative D call: TRBD1 (6 bases). Germline V lookup: CDR1 LNHDA, CDR2 SQIVND (reference sequence). V was trimmed by 10 bases and J by 5 bases, leaving 21 bases between them. The CDR3 contains 14 residues. The chain's CDR3 is CATTRQAFLDEQYF. The CDR3 nucleotides read TGTGCCACTACTCGACAGGCGTTTTTGGACGAGCAGTACTTC.

This rearrangement joins TRBV18 to TRBJ1-2, with D maybe TRBD1 (5 bases). The CDR3 is made up of 14 amino acids. The V end lost 1 base, the J end lost 9 bases, and 15 bases lay between the germline ends. In germline, CDR1 is KGHSH, CDR2 LQKENI. For the CDR3, the DNA is TGTGCCAGCTCACCACTCAGCCACCGGGGCAGCTACACCTTC. Its protein product is CASSPLSHRGSYTF.

The chain combines TRBV9 with TRBJ2-5; tentative D call: TRBD1 (5 bases). The germline gives CDR1 SGDLS, CDR2 YYNGEE. This CDR3 has 17 amino acids. V was trimmed by 2 bases and J by 1 base, leaving 18 bases between them. The CDR3 spells CASSVGTDSLAQETQYF. The DNA of the CDR3 is TGTGCCAGCAGCGTCGGAACCGACAGCTTAGCCCAAGAGACCCAGTACTTC.